This paragraph covers one T cell receptor beta chain sequence. Which antigen it targets is not known. Base qualities are not provided; no much larger clone lies one nucleotide away. The same CDR3 can be traced to other DNA sequences in this sample. This entry is derived from a study of shared clonotypes between healthy human individuals (TCRdb year 2020). For the wider study: The cohort included three men and two women between 18 and 49 years of age. Per donor, three plates each were used for CD4 naive and CD4 memory, two for CD8 naive, and one for CD8 memory. Blood TCR repertoires of several healthy adults were deeply sequenced to estimate repertoire size and the extent of clonotype sharing between individuals. To increase sequencing depth and limit assay-specific biases, TCR repertoire library preparation and sequencing were carried out by different laboratories using diverse techniques. Between about 0.94 and 8.9 billion PBMCs per donor were obtained by leukapheresis. Beyond this particular receptor, the publication reports: Sampling was limited to blood, and TCR repertoires in tissue likely differ from TCR repertoires in blood. Compared with non-shared clonotypes, the clonotypes found in all four sorted-subset donors had higher generation probabilities. Based on pairwise subsampling, the degree of clonotype sharing among donors was expected to be affected by sequencing depth. Because the study included only a small number of donors, the genetic and exposure-history diversity represented was limited. Naive subsets generally had larger estimated clonotype richness than memory subsets. Even with the large sequencing depth, rarefaction of the sorted-subset datasets indicated that sequencing was incomplete. Across a few donors, approximately 4.9% of naive CD4, approximately 3.6% of naive CD8, 2.3% of memory CD4, and 0.3% to 0.45% of memory CD8 clonotypes were shared.

Healthy HIV-negative adults with no recently reported acute infections or vaccinations were included as donors. Every donor was a Caucasian adult living in Nashville, Tennessee, USA. CD4+ T cells were enriched by magnetic negative selection, after which naive cells were positively selected on CD45RA and the negative fraction was taken as the memory subset. After blood collection by leukapheresis, PBMCs were isolated using Ficoll-Histopaque density gradient centrifugation and then cryopreserved in the vapor phase of liquid nitrogen. Analytical flow cytometry was used to check the purity and quantity of every magnetically sorted T cell population. Each sorted fraction had its genomic DNA isolated and then quantified by UV absorbance on a Nanodrop 2000c. CDR1 and CDR2 were assigned from the germline V gene as MDHEN and SYDVKM. The CDR3 goes from the cysteine to the phenylalanine over 15 residues. Just the 45-base CDR3 DNA is kept, in frame starting at base 1. V is shortened by 2 bases, J by 0 bases, and the region joining them spans 11 bases.

Using the deep immunoSEQ assay, multiplex PCR amplified TCR CDR3 regions from genomic DNA. Extracted genomic DNA from each cell subset was spread evenly across all wells of several immunoSEQ 96-well plates, with each plate serving as a replicate. Each replicate PCR for sorted subsets received roughly 200 ng genomic DNA, equal to roughly 33,000 T cell genomes. Purified libraries were quantified with a Qubit 3.0 fluorometer, sized on a Bioanalyzer 2100, and re-quantified with the KAPA Library Quantification kit. Every immunoSEQ 96-well plate was sequenced on a dedicated single-read 150-cycle Illumina NextSeq 550 flow cell. Regarding the original processing steps: Because the immunoSEQ output held only junctional sequences and lacked quality scores, the filtering could not match the filtering applied to full-length reads. To assign V/J genes and CDR3, sequences were annotated against IMGT germline references using PyIR, a Python wrapper for IgBLAST v1.9. Reads with weak V/J assignments (E-value above 1e-6), missing CDR3, stop codons, out-of-frame junctions, or ambiguous translated residues were removed. V3J clonotypes were defined by identical inferred V gene, J gene, and CDR3 amino acid sequence. Percentage overlap between repertoires was computed as shared unique clonotypes divided by the size of the smaller repertoire. Repertoire richness was assessed with RTK rarefaction, the Chao1 estimator, and Recon v2.1 estimates of unobserved clonotypes. OLGA was used to compute generation probabilities for all TCRbeta clonotypes that the gDNA method yielded from a few donors. TCRdb's version of the immuneACCESS table is confined to in-frame rearrangements and falls short of the full clone set. An unresolved V gene accounts for under half of the shortfall where checked; the remainder is of unknown origin. The V and J calls and clone size come from that table; D and trimming were worked out from the DNA. Across this sample there are about 2 million clones, with roughly 96% seen only once. More than 0.1% of the sample lies in the top ten.

This receptor was obtained from a man aged 18 to 29 in good health. The sequencing input was naive CD4+ T cells sorted from blood. The cell subset or site label, as the study defines it: CD45RA+ positively selected. Rearrangement joined TRBV28 to TRBJ2-7; the D gene is perhaps TRBD1, from 5 matching bases. CDR3 reads: CASSLVGQGSYEQYF. The nucleotides read TGTGCCAGCAGTTTAGTGGGGCAGGGCTCCTACGAGCAGTACTTC.